Included here is one T cell receptor beta chain sequence, with context. This record belongs to a study of tumour-infiltrating T cells in Burkitt lymphoma. The CDR3 loop spans 18 amino acids. V was cut by 5 bases and J by 0 bases, with 21 bases left in between. Germline CDR1 SGHRS, CDR2 YFSETQ. Method: immunoSEQ multiplex PCR; TCRdb's copy keeps in-frame clones and lacks some. The table includes around 9,200 clones, 62% detected once. The receptor's source is a human donor with diffuse large B-cell lymphoma. The sequenced sample was tumor tissue. The V gene is TRBV5-1, the J gene TRBJ2-4; D could derive from TRBD1 or TRBD2 (5 bases each). CDR3 nucleotides: TGCGCCAGCAGAAGGGGAGTAAGTGGGAGTGGAGCCAAAAACATTCAGTACTTC. Translating gives CASRRGVSGSGAKNIQYF. The whole variable domain, remainder taken from reference TRBV5-1 and TRBJ2-4, is KAGVTQTPRYLIKTRGQQVTLSCSPISGHRSVSWYQQTPGQGLQFLFEYFSETQRNKGNFPGRFSGRQFSNSRSEMNVSTLELGDSALYLCASRRGVSGSGAKNIQYFGAGTRLSVL.